The present T cell receptor beta chain was sequenced within a study of blood T cell repertoires in COVID-19. Study information: Some COVID-19 samples were acute and others convalescent; all came from the United States, Italy and Spain. T cells, B-cell-depleted T cells, or PBMCs provided the cDNA or gDNA that served as material.

This CDR3 has 15 residues. Germline lookup yields CDR1 KGHDR and CDR2 SFDVKD. V was shortened by 1 base and J by 0 bases, with 9 bases between the two germline ends. Original data processing: Reference gene primer amplification gave estimated nucleated cell counts. Method: immunoSEQ multiplex PCR; TCRdb's copy keeps in-frame clones and lacks some. V, J and clone size were drawn from that table, and D and trimming were deduced from the DNA. The sample carries approximately 380,000 clones, 85% recorded once. The receptor's source is a woman between 18 and 29 years old with acute or convalescent COVID-19. Material for sequencing was peripheral blood. The V gene is TRBV24-1, the J gene TRBJ2-7, with D possibly TRBD1 on 6 matching bases. As DNA, the CDR3 is TGTGCCACCAGTGATTTTGACAGGAGCTCCTACGAGCAGTACTTC. Protein product: CATSDFDRSSYEQYF.